This section outlines one T cell receptor (beta chain) sequence together with its context. Germline V CDR1 and CDR2: MDHEN, SYDVKM. The length of the CDR3 is 15 residues. Trimming removed 3 bases from V and 0 bases from J; junction bases left unmatched: 3. This entry belongs to a study of T cell responses to AZD1222 COVID-19 vaccine. The data were produced by immunoSEQ multiplex PCR, yet TCRdb's version contains in-frame clones alone and is incomplete. The data contain under 100,000 clones, around 90% of them singletons. This chain connects TRBV28 to TRBJ2-3, with 7 bases aligning to TRBD2. Sample: peripheral blood, taken on day 0 of MenACWY control vaccination. The origin of this receptor is an adult in good health. The CDR3 spells CASSFSSGSTDTQYF. The CDR3 coding sequence is TGTGCCAGCAGTTTCTCTAGCGGAAGCACAGATACGCAGTATTTT.